These T cell receptor beta chains were read from a single sample in a study of blood T cell repertoires in COVID-19. Assay: immunoSEQ multiplex PCR; the TCRdb copy retains only in-frame clones and omits some. The table lists roughly 120,000 clones, more than 80% of them singletons. The sequencing sample was made of peripheral blood. Receptors were obtained from a woman at least 80 years old with COVID-19, enrolled during active disease. Each CDR3 is given with its conserved first and last residue. A D gene is named only where the DNA matches it firmly. The listing skips clone size in some rows; elsewhere it reads once, few, many or a size class.

abundance	len	d_gene	v_gene	j_gene	CDR3aa	CDR3nt
NA	15	NA	TRBV18	TRBJ1-5	CASSPRGDGNQPQHF	TGTGCCAGCTCACCCAGGGGTGATGGCAATCAGCCCCAGCATTTT
NA	14	NA	TRBV11-2	TRBJ2-7	CASSQGPLKGEQYF	TGTGCCAGCAGCCAGGGTCCTTTAAAAGGGGAGCAGTACTTC
NA	15	NA	TRBV19	TRBJ2-1	CASSIWGEFYNEQFF	TGTGCCAGTAGTATTTGGGGGGAGTTCTACAATGAGCAGTTCTTC
NA	16	NA	TRBV6-2/TRBV6-3	TRBJ1-3	CASSFPGRGSGNTIYF	TGTGCCAGCAGTTTTCCTGGACGGGGCTCTGGAAACACCATATATTTT
NA	15	TRBD2	TRBV18	TRBJ2-3	CASSPGTSGTDTQYF	TGTGCCAGCTCACCAGGGACTAGCGGCACAGATACGCAGTATTTC
NA	15	TRBD1	TRBV14	TRBJ2-2	CASSQRGPNTGELFF	TGTGCCAGCAGCCAAAGGGGGCCTAACACCGGGGAGCTGTTTTTT
NA	16	NA	TRBV7-8	TRBJ1-4	CASSRSTDRKNEKLFF	TGTGCCAGCAGCCGATCCACCGACAGGAAAAATGAAAAACTGTTTTTT
NA	16	TRBD2	TRBV7-6	TRBJ2-7	CASSLDLASGIYEQYF	TGTGCCAGCAGCTTAGATCTCGCTAGCGGGATCTACGAGCAGTACTTC
NA	14	NA	TRBV4-1	TRBJ1-2	CASSQDVGIYGYTF	TGCGCCAGCAGCCAAGATGTCGGTATCTATGGCTACACCTTC
NA	16	TRBD2	TRBV27	TRBJ2-2	CASSSPSGSVLGELFF	TGTGCCAGCAGTAGCCCCAGCGGGAGTGTACTCGGGGAGCTGTTTTTT
NA	15	NA	TRBV11-2	TRBJ2-3	CASSLGEANTDTQYF	TGTGCCAGCAGCTTAGGAGAGGCCAACACAGATACGCAGTATTTT
NA	14	NA	TRBV7-8	TRBJ2-2	CATSLATNTGELFF	TGTGCCACGAGTCTAGCTACGAACACCGGGGAGCTGTTTTTT
NA	16	NA	TRBV19	TRBJ1-5	CASSILARTGNQPQHF	TGTGCCAGTAGTATCTTAGCGAGAACTGGCAATCAGCCCCAGCATTTT
NA	15	TRBD1	TRBV7-2	TRBJ1-2	CASSYYTGTAYGYTF	TGTGCCAGCAGCTACTATACCGGGACAGCTTATGGCTACACCTTC
few	15	NA	TRBV6-5	TRBJ2-6	CASSRRGSGANVLTF	TGTGCCAGCAGTAGGAGGGGTAGTGGGGCCAACGTCCTGACTTTC
NA	13	NA	TRBV27	TRBJ2-7	CASLQPSSCEQYF	TGTGCCAGCCTACAGCCGAGCAGTTGCGAGCAGTACTTC
NA	14	TRBD1	TRBV5-1	TRBJ2-5	CASSTGQGRETQYF	TGCGCCAGCAGCACTGGACAGGGAAGGGAGACCCAGTACTTC
NA	13	NA	TRBV5-1	TRBJ1-2	CASSSGANYGYTF	TGCGCCAGCAGCAGCGGGGCGAACTATGGCTACACCTTC
NA	14	TRBD1	TRBV27	TRBJ1-6	CASSQGQTNSPLHF	TGTGCCAGCAGTCAGGGACAGACAAATTCACCCCTCCACTTT
NA	12	NA	TRBV12-3/TRBV12-4	TRBJ1-1	CASSLAGREAFF	TGTGCCAGCAGTTTAGCGGGCAGGGAAGCTTTCTTT
NA	15	NA	TRBV5-4	TRBJ2-6	CAGNQGPPGANVLTF	TGTGCCGGAAATCAGGGCCCACCTGGGGCCAACGTCCTGACTTTC
NA	13	TRBD1	TRBV28	TRBJ1-4	CATRGTANEKLFF	TGTGCCACCCGCGGGACAGCTAATGAAAAACTGTTTTTT
NA	15	NA	TRBV19	TRBJ1-5	CASSIQGFVGQPQHF	TGTGCCAGTAGTATACAGGGGTTTGTCGGTCAGCCCCAGCATTTT
NA	14	NA	TRBV6-5	TRBJ1-1	CASSYSPGDTEAFF	TGTGCCAGCAGTTACTCTCCAGGGGACACTGAAGCTTTCTTT
NA	17	TRBD2	TRBV4-2	TRBJ2-3	CASSQELAGGRADTQYF	TGTGCCAGCAGCCAAGAGCTAGCGGGAGGGAGAGCAGATACGCAGTATTTT
NA	17	TRBD1	TRBV3-1/TRBV3-2	TRBJ1-2	CASRPISTGTGSGGYTF	TGTGCCAGCAGACCCATTTCAACCGGGACAGGGTCGGGTGGCTACACCTTC
NA	19	TRBD2	TRBV4-2	TRBJ2-1	CASSQEWGGSGRAYNEQFF	TGTGCCAGCAGCCAAGAATGGGGCGGTAGCGGGAGGGCCTACAATGAGCAGTTCTTC
NA	12	NA	TRBV6-2/TRBV6-3	TRBJ2-7	CASSYTEYEQYF	TGTGCCAGCAGTTACACAGAGTACGAGCAGTACTTC
few	14	NA	TRBV6-5	TRBJ2-3	CASSSRGRTDTQYF	TGTGCCAGCAGTAGCAGGGGGAGGACAGATACGCAGTATTTT
NA	16	TRBD1	TRBV15	TRBJ1-3	CATSRYDRGLGNTIYF	TGTGCCACCAGCAGATATGACAGGGGACTAGGAAACACCATATATTTT
NA	16	TRBD1	TRBV4-2	TRBJ2-3	CASSQGGRTGPDTQYF	TGTGCCAGCAGCCAAGGGGGCAGGACAGGGCCTGATACGCAGTATTTT
few	14	TRBD1	TRBV7-9	TRBJ1-4	CASSQGAANEKLFF	TGTGCCAGCAGCCAGGGGGCCGCTAATGAAAAACTGTTTTTT
NA	16	TRBD2	TRBV28	TRBJ2-6	CASSSNRGGGANVLTF	TGTGCCAGCAGTTCGAATCGGGGGGGCGGGGCCAACGTCCTGACTTTC
NA	14	NA	TRBV11-3	TRBJ2-1	CASSPRGSYNEQFF	TGTGCCAGCAGCCCACGCGGCTCTTACAATGAGCAGTTCTTC
NA	15	NA	TRBV7-2	TRBJ2-5	CASSLMGASTETQYF	TGTGCCAGCAGCTTGATGGGGGCTAGCACTGAGACCCAGTACTTC
NA	13	NA	TRBV2	TRBJ1-5	CASSEGENQPQHF	TGTGCCAGCAGTGAAGGAGAAAATCAGCCCCAGCATTTT
few	15	NA	TRBV4-3	TRBJ2-3	CASSQEGSGRDTQYF	TGCGCCAGCAGCCAAGAGGGGTCGGGGAGAGATACGCAGTATTTT
NA	16	NA	TRBV13	TRBJ2-7	CASSLGHSRTAYEQYF	TGTGCCAGCAGCTTAGGCCATTCCCGGACAGCCTACGAGCAGTACTTC
NA	14	NA	TRBV5-4	TRBJ2-5	CASSLQVSQETQYF	TGTGCCAGCAGCTTGCAGGTCTCCCAAGAGACCCAGTACTTC
NA	16	NA	TRBV5-4	TRBJ2-1	CASSLEPESSYNEQFF	TGTGCCAGCAGCTTAGAACCCGAGAGCTCCTACAATGAGCAGTTCTTC
NA	15	TRBD1	TRBV2	TRBJ1-5	CASSEGGTANQPQHF	TGTGCCAGCAGTGAAGGGGGGACAGCCAATCAGCCCCAGCATTTT
NA	19	TRBD2	TRBV3-1/TRBV3-2	TRBJ2-6	CASSRGLAGGSSGANVLTF	TGTGCCAGCAGCCGGGGGCTAGCGGGAGGGTCCTCTGGGGCCAACGTCCTGACTTTC
NA	15	TRBD1	TRBV5-1	TRBJ2-5	CASSTGQGEGETQYF	TGCGCCAGCAGCACGGGACAGGGAGAGGGGGAGACCCAGTACTTC
NA	15	TRBD2	TRBV4-2	TRBJ2-3	CASSQESGNSDTQYF	TGTGCCAGCAGCCAAGAAAGCGGGAACTCAGATACGCAGTATTTT
NA	16	TRBD2	TRBV28	TRBJ2-7	CASSSLTSGMPYEQYF	TGTGCCAGCAGTTCCTTGACTAGCGGGATGCCCTACGAGCAGTACTTC
NA	15	NA	TRBV5-5	TRBJ2-2	CASSLAGEEAGELFF	TGTGCCAGCAGCTTGGCAGGGGAAGAAGCCGGGGAGCTGTTTTTT
few	14	TRBD1	TRBV28	TRBJ1-1	CASSSTGMNTEAFF	TGTGCCAGCAGTTCGACAGGGATGAACACTGAAGCTTTCTTT
NA	15	TRBD1	TRBV25-1	TRBJ2-3	CASSDLQGVVDTQYF	TGTGCCAGCAGTGATCTACAGGGGGTTGTGGATACGCAGTATTTT
NA	15	TRBD1	TRBV11-2	TRBJ2-5	CASSQAGGVQETQYF	TGTGCCAGCAGCCAAGCAGGGGGCGTCCAGGAGACCCAGTACTTC
NA	13	NA	TRBV28	TRBJ1-6	CASQTGPNSPLHF	TGTGCCAGCCAAACAGGGCCCAATTCACCCCTCCACTTT
once	18	TRBD2	TRBV28	TRBJ2-5	CASSPGRTSGRFQETQYF	TGTGCCAGCAGTCCCGGGAGGACTAGCGGGAGGTTTCAAGAGACCCAGTACTTC
NA	12	NA	TRBV3-1/TRBV3-2	TRBJ2-3	CASSRSPDTQYF	TGTGCCAGCAGCCGTAGTCCAGATACGCAGTATTTT
NA	14	TRBD1	TRBV27	TRBJ2-3	CASSYDRATDTQYF	TGTGCCAGCTCTTACGACAGGGCCACAGATACGCAGTATTTT
NA	14	NA	TRBV7-3	TRBJ1-6	CASSLTGERSPLHF	TGTGCCAGCAGCTTAACGGGAGAACGTTCACCCCTCCACTTT
NA	14	TRBD2	TRBV19	TRBJ2-3	CASKVDSGRDTQYF	TGTGCCAGCAAGGTTGATAGCGGGAGAGATACGCAGTATTTT
NA	15	TRBD2	TRBV7-8	TRBJ2-1	CASSATSGSRDEQFF	TGTGCCAGCAGCGCAACTAGCGGGAGTAGAGATGAGCAGTTCTTC
NA	16	NA	TRBV7-9	TRBJ1-2	CASSVVGTSLNYGYTF	TGTGCCAGCAGCGTAGTAGGGACATCGCTGAACTATGGCTACACCTTC